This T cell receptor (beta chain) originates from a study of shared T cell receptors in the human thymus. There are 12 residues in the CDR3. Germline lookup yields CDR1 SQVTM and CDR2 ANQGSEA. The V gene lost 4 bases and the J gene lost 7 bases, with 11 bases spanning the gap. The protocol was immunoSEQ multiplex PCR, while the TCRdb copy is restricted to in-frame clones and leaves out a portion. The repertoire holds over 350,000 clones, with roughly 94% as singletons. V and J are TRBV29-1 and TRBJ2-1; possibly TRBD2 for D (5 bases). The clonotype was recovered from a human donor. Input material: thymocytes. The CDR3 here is CSVGTGSNEQFF. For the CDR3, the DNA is TGCAGCGTTGGTACGGGATCGAATGAGCAGTTCTTC.